The 19 T cell receptor beta chains given below trace back to one sample, sequenced in a study of CD8 T cells in ankylosing spondylitis. A single record per CDR3 protein comes from TCRdb applying MiXCR to the 5' RACE reads. The sample has 150,000 or so distinct CDR3 sequences, under 14% seen once. The sample consisted of blood, either unsorted or a sorted T cell fraction (not recorded which). These receptors were collected from a male donor with ankylosing spondylitis or in good health (not recorded which).

The chain carries TRBV20-1 and TRBJ2-5; 7 bases fit TRBD1. Looked up from germline, CDR1 is DFQATT and CDR2 is SNEGSKA (reference sequence). This CDR3 has 12 amino acids. The DNA of the CDR3 is TGCAGCCTTGACAGGGCTGGAGCGACCCAGTACTTC. This encodes CSLDRAGATQYF.

This clonotype showed up many times. The genes are TRBV10-2 and TRBJ2-7, with 10 bases lining up with TRBD1. The germline V gene encodes CDR1 WSHSY and CDR2 SAAADI. J gave up 0 bases and V 7 bases, and 3 bases lay outside the gene matches. The CDR3 contains 14 residues. CDR3 region: CASKGTGDSYEQYF. The CDR3 nucleotides are TGCGCCAGCAAGGGGACAGGGGACTCCTACGAGCAGTACTTC.

This clonotype was observed many times. The chain recombines TRBV10-3 with TRBJ1-5; D gene unclear. V lost 4 bases and J lost 4, with 11 bases in between. The CDR3 runs 14 residues. The germline V gene encodes CDR1 ENHRY and CDR2 SYGVKD. The CDR3 DNA reads as TGTGCCATCAGTGGAGGGAACCGAAATCAGCCCCAGCATTTT. This translates into CAISGGNRNQPQHF.

This chain uses TRBV3-1 with TRBJ2-5; D not certain. Trimming removed 4 bases at V and 5 bases at J, with 11 bases between. From germline, CDR1 is LGHDT and CDR2 YNNKEL (reference sequence). The CDR3 totals 13 residues. The CDR3 DNA reads TGTGCCAGCAGCCCCCCCTCCGCGGAGACCCAGTACTTC. It specifies CASSPPSAETQYF.

This clonotype came up a few times. The chain uses TRBV10-3 and TRBJ1-4, with 8 bases identical to TRBD1. Germline V gene lookup returns CDR1 ENHRY and CDR2 SYGVKD. With V trimmed by 4 bases and J by 5 bases, 3 bases remained unmatched. This CDR3 has 14 amino acids. In DNA, the CDR3 is TGTGCCATCAGTGCAGGGGGCGGAAATGAAAAACTGTTTTTT. It specifies CAISAGGGNEKLFF.

This clonotype came up many times. The V call is TRBV4-3, the J call TRBJ2-7, with D possibly being TRBD2 (6 bases). Germline lookup yields CDR1 LGHNA and CDR2 YSLEER. The CDR3 sequence is 17 residues long. With 1 base removed from V and 3 bases from J, the gap between germline ends came to 19 bases. The CDR3 DNA sequence: TGCGCCAGCAGCCAAGGACCGTTAGCGGAGAAGCTCTACGAGCAGTACTTC. Protein product: CASSQGPLAEKLYEQYF.

The sample holds a few counts of this clonotype. The chain combines TRBV14 with TRBJ2-3, with a weak D call TRBD2 (6 bases). The CDR3 sequence is 16 residues long. V was cut by 0 bases and J by 3 bases, with 13 bases left in between. CDR1 is SGHDN, CDR2 FVKESK, per germline. The CDR3 sequence: CASSQDMTGRTDTQYF. In DNA, the CDR3 is TGTGCCAGCAGCCAAGATATGACCGGGAGAACAGATACGCAGTATTTT.

This clonotype appeared many times. V usage is TRBV24-1 and J usage is TRBJ2-2; TRBD1 agrees at 9 bases. The CDR3 loop spans 16 amino acids. The germline CDR1 and CDR2 sequences are KGHDR and SFDVKD. J was trimmed by 5 bases and V by 3 bases; bases with no gene match: 6. The CDR3 DNA reads as TGTGCCACCAGTGATCCTCACAGGGGGCGGACCGGGGAGCTGTTTTTT. Translated: CATSDPHRGRTGELFF.

In its sample, this clonotype was seen a few times. This sequence joins TRBV3-1 and TRBJ2-7; D is unresolved. Per germline, CDR1 LGHDT and CDR2 YNNKEL (reference sequence). The CDR3 runs 11 residues. Trimming stripped 3 bases from V and 7 bases from J, with 7 bases between. CDR3 region: CASSHMREQYF. CDR3 DNA: TGTGCCAGCAGCCATATGAGGGAGCAGTACTTC.

This chain connects TRBV10-2 to TRBJ2-1, with 8 bases that match TRBD2. The CDR3 extends over 13 amino acids. After removal of 0 bases from V and 12 bases from J, the junction contained 4 bases not matched to a gene. Looked up from germline, CDR1 is WSHSY and CDR2 is SAAADI. In DNA form, the CDR3 reads TGCGCCAGCAGTGAGTCGCGGCTAGCGGGGCAGTTCTTC. As protein: CASSESRLAGQFF.

V and J are TRBV6-2 or TRBV6-3 and TRBJ1-5; D is possibly TRBD1 (5 bases). CDR3 length: 18 amino acids. Trimming shortened V by 2 bases and J by 3 bases, and 20 bases separated the two germline ends. Germline assignment: CDR1 MNHEY and CDR2 SVGEGT. The CDR3 DNA reads TGTGCCAGCAGTTACGCCCTAGGGACTTCCAACTCCAATCAGCCCCAGCATTTT. This translates into CASSYALGTSNSNQPQHF.

V is TRBV4-3 and J is TRBJ2-5; TRBD2 might be the D (5 bases). V shed 4 bases and J shed 2 bases, with 14 bases lying between them. The CDR3 covers 15 residues. The germline gives CDR1 LGHNA, CDR2 YSLEER. This chain's CDR3 is CASSLGLFPQETQYF. In DNA, the CDR3 is TGCGCCAGCAGCCTCGGACTCTTCCCTCAAGAGACCCAGTACTTC.

The sample holds many counts of this clonotype. This CDR3 is CASSQFNRGTGNTIYF. In DNA form, the CDR3 reads TGTGCCAGCAGCCAATTCAACAGGGGAACGGGAAACACCATATATTTT. This chain joins TRBV28 and TRBJ1-3, with 7 bases that match TRBD1. The CDR3 loop spans 16 amino acids. The junction had 12 bases not matched to a gene; V was cut back by 6 bases and J by 4 bases. Per germline, CDR1 MDHEN and CDR2 SYDVKM. Combining the CDR3 with reference TRBV28 and TRBJ1-3 gives the whole variable domain DVKVTQSSRYLVKRTGEKVFLECVQDMDHENMFWYRQDPGLGLRLIYFSYDVKMKEKGDIPEGYSVSREKKERFSLILESASTNQTSMYLCASSQFNRGTGNTIYFGEGSWLTVV.

There are many counts of this clonotype. The chain uses TRBV3-1 and TRBJ2-7, with D possibly TRBD1 on 5 matching bases. Trimming cost V 1 base and J 3 bases, with 7 bases left between them. Per germline, CDR1 LGHDT and CDR2 YNNKEL (reference sequence). The CDR3 consists of 13 residues. The DNA of the CDR3 is TGTGCCAGCAGCCAAGGACAGAGCTACGAGCAGTACTTC. It yields the protein CASSQGQSYEQYF.

This chain links TRBV10-1 with TRBJ2-7; D unresolved. The CDR3 has 14 residues. Trimming took off 4 bases at V and 5 bases at J, with 15 bases between the two ends. The germline gives CDR1 WNHNN, CDR2 SYGVQD (reference sequence). CDR3 residues: CASSAVASSHEQYF. The CDR3 region has the DNA TGCGCCAGCAGTGCGGTGGCATCATCCCACGAGCAGTACTTC.

This clonotype has a count of ten or more. The rearrangement uses TRBV5-5 and TRBJ2-3, with D unclear. This CDR3 is 15 amino acids long. Looked up from germline, CDR1 is SGHKS and CDR2 is YYEKEE (reference sequence). V gave up 0 bases and J gave up 0 bases, with 8 bases separating them. The CDR3 DNA reads TGTGCCAGCAGCTTGGAAGGCTATAGCACAGATACGCAGTATTTT. This translates into CASSLEGYSTDTQYF.

V and J are TRBV12-3 or TRBV12-4 and TRBJ2-1; 9 bases fit TRBD1. This CDR3 region has 14 residues. The V segment lost 6 bases and the J segment 7 bases; nucleotides outside the gene matches: 7. CDR3 protein: CASRSTGGWNEQFF. CDR3 sequence (DNA): TGTGCCAGCAGGAGCACAGGGGGCTGGAATGAGCAGTTCTTC.

The V gene is TRBV7-6, the J gene TRBJ1-1; D gene uncertain. V lost 5 bases to trimming and J lost 7 bases, with 8 bases between them. Germline lookup yields CDR1 SGHVS and CDR2 FNYEAQ. The CDR3 totals 11 residues. The CDR3, as DNA: TGTGCCAGCAGCCCGCTTGGTGAAGCTTTCTTT. Protein product: CASSPLGEAFF.

This clonotype has ten or more counts. V and J are TRBV24-1 and TRBJ2-7; tentatively, D is TRBD2 (6 bases). CDR1 is KGHDR, CDR2 SFDVKD, per germline. V lost 2 bases, J lost 2 bases, and 12 bases lay in between. The CDR3 is 15 residues long. The CDR3 region is CATSDSGTPPYEQYF. The DNA of the CDR3 is TGTGCCACCAGTGATTCGGGGACTCCGCCCTACGAGCAGTACTTC.